The clone carrying this T cell receptor (beta chain) was counted only a few times. This study enrolled people aged 18 to 89 from about two dozen US geographic areas. The CDR3 length is 14 residues. Deletions cut 5 bases from V and 0 bases from J, with 8 bases between. Germline V gene lookup returns CDR1 SNHLY and CDR2 FYNNEI. The data stem from a study of blood T cell repertoires in COVID-19. Across the whole study: COVID-19 samples collected from the United States, Italy and Spain covered acute and convalescent phases.

In the authors' workflow: Reference gene primer amplification gave nucleated cell count estimates. Using immunoSEQ multiplex PCR, the repertoire was profiled, and TCRdb retains in-frame clones only, with some absent. V and J calls plus clone size are reproduced from that table; the DNA served to infer D and trimming. The table has 220,000 or so clones, approximately 90% seen once; the top ten hold 0.87%. The specimen was PBMCs or T cells enriched from blood (not recorded which). The sequence came from a man between 45 and 60 years old who had been exposed to COVID-19. The chain links TRBV2 to TRBJ1-5; D is uncertain. DNA for the CDR3: TGTGCCAGCAGTCCCGGGGATAGCAATCAGCCCCAGCATTTT. Translating gives CASSPGDSNQPQHF. The whole variable domain, filled in from reference TRBV2 and TRBJ1-5, reads EPEVTQTPSHQVTQMGQEVILRCVPISNHLYFYWYRQILGQKVEFLVSFYNNEISEKSEIFDDQFSVERPDGSNFTLKIRSTKLEDSAMYFCASSPGDSNQPQHFGDGTRLSIL.